Listed here is a single T cell receptor beta chain. CDR1 and CDR2 (germline): SGHRS, YFSETQ. V dropped 3 bases and J dropped 0; count of bases not matched to a gene: 17. This CDR3 spans 20 amino acids. These data come from a study of blood T cell repertoires in COVID-19. Study-level information: COVID-19 samples, acute and convalescent, were from the United States, Italy and Spain. From T cells, B-cell-depleted T cells, or PBMCs came the material, which was cDNA or gDNA.

In the study's own analysis: It was from reference gene primer amplification that nucleated cell counts were estimated. Libraries were prepared by immunoSEQ multiplex PCR; TCRdb keeps only in-frame clonotypes and omits some of them. V and J calls and clone size come straight from that table; D and trimming were deduced from the DNA. Among some 200,000 clones listed, about 88% were seen once. The specimen was peripheral blood. The receptor was derived from an elderly woman in a cohort sampled during active or convalescent COVID-19. This chain uses TRBV5-1 with TRBJ2-1; TRBD2 matches 8 bases. The CDR3 protein is CASSSLPGLGTVSSYNEQFF. Written as DNA, the CDR3 is TGCGCCAGCAGCTCGCTCCCGGGACTAGGGACTGTCAGCTCCTACAATGAGCAGTTCTTC.